This entry describes one TCR beta chain. The data are from a study of blood T cell repertoires in COVID-19. Study-level information: COVID-19 samples collected from the United States, Italy and Spain covered acute and convalescent phases. PBMCs, B-cell-depleted T cells, or T cells were the source of the cDNA or gDNA that made up the material.

Original handling: Cell counts per sample came from amplifying reference gene primers. The data were produced by immunoSEQ multiplex PCR, yet TCRdb's version contains in-frame clones alone and is incomplete. The V and J calls and clone size were taken over from that table, and D and trimming were inferred from the DNA. In the table there are some 100,000 clones, less than 85% of which are singletons. This CDR3 has 16 amino acids. The germline CDR1 and CDR2 sequences are SGHRS and YFSETQ. With V trimmed by 1 base and J by 2 bases, 6 bases remained unmatched. The gene calls are TRBV5-1 and TRBJ2-5; 9 bases are a match to TRBD2. This clonotype originated in a human donor in a cohort sampled during active or convalescent COVID-19. Input material: peripheral blood. The CDR3 DNA is TGCGCCAGCAGCTTGTTGGTAGCGGGAGCTCAAGAGACCCAGTACTTC. This codes for CASSLLVAGAQETQYF.